Presented here are 13 T cell receptor beta chains from one specimen sequenced in a study of cytomegalovirus exposure and HLA in healthy donors. The PCR ran on 60 Vbeta and 13 Jbeta primers. Generated by immunoSEQ multiplex PCR, the TCRdb table keeps only in-frame clones and is missing some. Here the sample spans 100,000 to 150,000 clones, roughly 75% being singletons. Sequenced: PBMCs. These receptor sequences come from a female donor in good health and CMV-seronegative.

The chain recombines TRBV15 with TRBJ1-1; a weak D match, TRBD1 (6 bases). V was clipped by 3 bases and J by 3 bases, with 11 bases between them. This CDR3 has 14 residues. Germline loops: CDR1 LNHNV, CDR2 YYDKDF (reference sequence). The CDR3 loop reads CATSRGGGDTEAFF. CDR3 coding DNA: TGTGCCACCAGCAGGGGAGGGGGAGACACTGAAGCTTTCTTT.

The V gene is TRBV7-9, the J gene TRBJ1-2; perhaps TRBD1 as D (5 bases). Germline V gives CDR1 SEHNR, CDR2 FQNEAQ (reference sequence). There are 15 residues in the CDR3. V lost 1 base to trimming and J lost 8 bases, with 17 bases between them. This chain's CDR3 is CASSLGSVRVNGYTF. CDR3 DNA sequence: TGTGCCAGCAGCTTAGGTTCGGTCAGGGTTAACGGCTACACCTTC.

The J gene is TRBJ2-1, the V gene TRBV7-9; 7 nucleotides match TRBD2. CDR3 length equals 18 residues. The trim removed 4 bases at V and 0 bases at J, leaving 12 bases unmatched. Germline CDR1 SEHNR, CDR2 FQNEAQ (reference sequence). In nucleotides, the CDR3 is TGTGCCAGCAGCTATTCTGGGGCTAGCGGACGCTCCTACAATGAGCAGTTCTTC. Amino acid sequence: CASSYSGASGRSYNEQFF.

The chain has TRBV18 and TRBJ1-3; maybe TRBD1 (6 bases). CDR1 is KGHSH and CDR2 is LQKENI in the germline V gene. The V gene lost 2 bases and the J gene lost 1 base, with 12 bases spanning the gap. The CDR3 is made up of 16 amino acids. The CDR3 coding sequence is TGTGCCAGCTCACCAGGGTGGACAGTTTCTGGAAACACCATATATTTT. Residues: CASSPGWTVSGNTIYF.

The V call is TRBV4-1, the J call TRBJ1-4; 7 bases fit TRBD1. J gave up 6 bases and V 1 base, and 11 bases lay outside the gene matches. This CDR3 has 17 residues. Germline CDR1 MGHRA, CDR2 YSYEKL. CDR3 bases: TGCGCCAGCAGCCAAGGGGTACAACAGGGGCGACATGAAAAACTGTTTTTT. It is translated as CASSQGVQQGRHEKLFF.

This clone was detected only a few times. The genes are TRBV5-1 and TRBJ1-5, with TRBD1 identical over 7 bases. The V and J ends lost 4 bases and 2 bases, in that order; junction bases with no gene match: 6. The CDR3 contains 15 residues. Germline V gene data show CDR1 as SGHRS and CDR2 as YFSETQ. The CDR3 DNA is TGCGCCAGCAGCCCAGACGGACAGGGCAATCAGCCCCAGCATTTT. It encodes CASSPDGQGNQPQHF.

This clone was seen only a few times. The J gene is TRBJ2-7, the V gene TRBV25-1; possible D gene TRBD2, 6 bases. The CDR3 covers 13 residues. V lost 7 bases and J lost 2, with 12 bases in between. CDR1 and CDR2 from the germline V gene are MGHDK and SYGVNS. CDR3 sequence (DNA): TGTGCCAGCACCACCTCGGGGGCCTACGAGCAGTACTTC. Amino acids: CASTTSGAYEQYF.

The J gene is TRBJ1-2, the V gene TRBV13, with unresolved D. This CDR3 region has 14 residues. Per the germline V gene, CDR1 is PRHDT and CDR2 is FYEKMQ (reference sequence). Trimming stripped 5 bases from V and 6 bases from J, with 16 bases between. The CDR3 DNA reads as TGTGCCAGCAGCCGAAGCAGCGGGCCGGATGGCTACACCTTC. Translating gives CASSRSSGPDGYTF.

The chain combines TRBV30 with TRBJ2-1; TRBD2 aligns across 7 bases. The CDR3 is 15 residues long. Germline lookup yields CDR1 GTSNPN and CDR2 SVGIG (reference sequence). The trim removed 0 bases at V and 5 bases at J, leaving 7 bases unmatched. The CDR3 protein is CAWSVMGLSHNEQFF. For the CDR3, the DNA is TGTGCCTGGAGTGTAATGGGACTAAGCCACAATGAGCAGTTCTTC.

This chain uses TRBV5-1 with TRBJ1-2; D unresolved. With 1 base removed from V and 4 bases from J, the gap between germline ends came to 23 bases. The CDR3 is 18 amino acids. CDR1 is SGHRS, CDR2 YFSETQ, per germline. CDR3 residues: CASSLSLSGPARAYGYTF. The CDR3 region has the DNA TGCGCCAGCAGCTTGTCCCTATCGGGTCCAGCGCGCGCCTATGGCTACACCTTC.

V is TRBV6-6 and J is TRBJ2-7; tentative D call: TRBD1 (5 bases). Germline loops: CDR1 MNHNY, CDR2 SVGAGI (reference sequence). This CDR3 comprises 14 residues. V lost 0 bases and J 9 bases, leaving 15 bases between the germline ends. The CDR3 here is CASSYSGAVVGQYF. In DNA, the CDR3 is TGTGCCAGCAGTTACTCAGGGGCCGTCGTCGGGCAGTACTTC.

This clone has just one count. V and J are TRBV7-8 and TRBJ2-5; D may be TRBD2 (7 bases). Trimming stripped 2 bases from V and 2 bases from J, with 15 bases between. Germline values: CDR1 SGHVS, CDR2 FQNEAQ. CDR3 length equals 16 residues. CDR3 loop: CASSLYSGGGQETQYF. The CDR3 DNA reads as TGTGCCAGCAGCTTATACTCGGGGGGCGGACAAGAGACCCAGTACTTC. Based on the CDR3 plus reference TRBV7-8 and TRBJ2-5, the full variable domain is GAGVSQSPRYKVAKRGQDVALRCDPISGHVSLFWYQQALGQGPEFLTYFQNEAQLDKSGLPSDRFFAERPEGSVSTLKIQRTQQEDSAVYLCASSLYSGGGQETQYFGPGTRLLVL.

The J gene is TRBJ2-2, the V gene TRBV2, with TRBD1 matching 8 bases. The CDR3 consists of 15 residues. In germline, CDR1 is SNHLY, CDR2 FYNNEI. Germline trimming cut 7 bases from V and 1 base from J; bases unmatched to any gene: 5. The CDR3 here is CASKQGAGNTGELFF. CDR3 nucleotides: TGTGCCAGCAAGCAGGGGGCGGGGAACACCGGGGAGCTGTTTTTT. The full variable domain, its missing parts supplied by reference TRBV2 and TRBJ2-2, is EPEVTQTPSHQVTQMGQEVILRCVPISNHLYFYWYRQILGQKVEFLVSFYNNEISEKSEIFDDQFSVERPDGSNFTLKIRSTKLEDSAMYFCASKQGAGNTGELFFGEGSRLTVL.